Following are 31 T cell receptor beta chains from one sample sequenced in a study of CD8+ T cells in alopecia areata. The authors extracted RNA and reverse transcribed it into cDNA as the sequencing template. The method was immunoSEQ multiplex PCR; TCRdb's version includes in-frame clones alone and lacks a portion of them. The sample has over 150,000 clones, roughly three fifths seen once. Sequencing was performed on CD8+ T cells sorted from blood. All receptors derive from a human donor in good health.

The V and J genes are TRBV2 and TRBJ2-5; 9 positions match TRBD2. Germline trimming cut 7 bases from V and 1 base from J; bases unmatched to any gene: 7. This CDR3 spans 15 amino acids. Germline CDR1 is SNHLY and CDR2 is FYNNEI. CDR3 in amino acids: CASIPSGAGQETQYF. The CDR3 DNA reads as TGTGCCAGCATTCCTAGCGGGGCGGGCCAAGAGACCCAGTACTTC.

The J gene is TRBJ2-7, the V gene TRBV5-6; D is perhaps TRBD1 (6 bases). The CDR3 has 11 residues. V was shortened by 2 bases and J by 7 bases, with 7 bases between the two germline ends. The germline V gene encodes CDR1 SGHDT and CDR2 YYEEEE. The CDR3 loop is CASSFGQEQYF. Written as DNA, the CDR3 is TGTGCCAGCAGCTTCGGACAGGAGCAGTACTTC.

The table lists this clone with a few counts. The CDR3 nucleotides read TGTGCCAGCAGTCCTGGGACCGGGGAGCAGTACTTC. Translating it yields CASSPGTGEQYF. V gene TRBV27 combines with J gene TRBJ2-7; D possibly uses TRBD1 or TRBD2 (5 bases each). The germline V gene has CDR1 MNHEY and CDR2 SMNVEV (reference sequence). The CDR3 spans 12 residues. V lost 5 bases to trimming and J lost 7 bases, with 12 bases between them.

The CDR3, as DNA: TGTGCCAGCAGTGGCCCGGACAGGGTCTGGGAAGGCTACACCTTC. Its translation: CASSGPDRVWEGYTF. The chain recombines TRBV2 with TRBJ1-2; TRBD1 matches 8 bases. Germline CDR1 and CDR2: SNHLY and FYNNEI. J was trimmed by 8 bases and V by 4 bases; bases with no gene match: 12. The CDR3 extends over 15 amino acids.

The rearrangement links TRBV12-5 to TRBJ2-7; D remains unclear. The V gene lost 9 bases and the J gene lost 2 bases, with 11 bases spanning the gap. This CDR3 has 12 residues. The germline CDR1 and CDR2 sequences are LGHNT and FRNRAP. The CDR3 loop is CASGDSAYEQYF. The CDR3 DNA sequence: TGTGCTAGCGGAGACTCCGCCTACGAGCAGTACTTC.

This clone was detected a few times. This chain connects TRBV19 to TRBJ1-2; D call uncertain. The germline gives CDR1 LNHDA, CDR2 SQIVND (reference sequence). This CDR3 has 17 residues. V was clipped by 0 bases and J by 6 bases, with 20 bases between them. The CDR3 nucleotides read TGTGCCAGTAGTATAGATTCCTACGAGGCCGAGAATCATGGCTACACCTTC. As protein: CASSIDSYEAENHGYTF.

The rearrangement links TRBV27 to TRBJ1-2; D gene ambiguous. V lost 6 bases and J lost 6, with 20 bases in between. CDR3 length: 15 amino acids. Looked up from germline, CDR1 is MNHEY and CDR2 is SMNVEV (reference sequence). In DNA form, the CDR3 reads TGTGCCAGCAGCCTCCTTAGACCGCTGACGGATGGCTACACCTTC. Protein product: CASSLLRPLTDGYTF.

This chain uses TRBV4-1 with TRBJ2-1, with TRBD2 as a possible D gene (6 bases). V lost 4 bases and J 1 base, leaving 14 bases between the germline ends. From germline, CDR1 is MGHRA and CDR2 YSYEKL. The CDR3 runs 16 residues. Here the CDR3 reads CASSPTSRGSYNEQFF. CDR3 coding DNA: TGCGCCAGCAGCCCAACCTCGCGGGGTTCCTACAATGAGCAGTTCTTC.

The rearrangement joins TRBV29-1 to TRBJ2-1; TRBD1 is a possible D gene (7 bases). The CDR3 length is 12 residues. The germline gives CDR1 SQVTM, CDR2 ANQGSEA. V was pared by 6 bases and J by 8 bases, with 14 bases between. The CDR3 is CSVGQGGYEQFF. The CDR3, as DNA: TGCAGCGTGGGCCAGGGGGGCTATGAGCAGTTCTTC.

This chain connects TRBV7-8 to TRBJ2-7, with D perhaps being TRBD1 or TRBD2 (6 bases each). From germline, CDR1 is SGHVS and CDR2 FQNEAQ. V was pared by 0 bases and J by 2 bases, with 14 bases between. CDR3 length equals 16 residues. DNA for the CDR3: TGTGCCAGCAGCTTAGCGGGGGGCAGCCCAACCTACGAGCAGTACTTC. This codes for CASSLAGGSPTYEQYF.

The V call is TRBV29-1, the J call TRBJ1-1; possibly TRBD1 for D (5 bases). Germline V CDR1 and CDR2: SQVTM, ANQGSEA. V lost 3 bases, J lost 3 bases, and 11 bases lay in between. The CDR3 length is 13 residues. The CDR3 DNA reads TGCAGCGTTGATAGGGACGGCTACACTGAAGCTTTCTTT. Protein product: CSVDRDGYTEAFF.

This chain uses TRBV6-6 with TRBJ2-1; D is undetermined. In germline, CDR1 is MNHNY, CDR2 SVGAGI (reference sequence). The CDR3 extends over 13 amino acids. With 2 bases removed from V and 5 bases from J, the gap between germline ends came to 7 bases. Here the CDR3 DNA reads TGTGCCAGCAGTTACATCCGGGACAATGAGCAGTTCTTC. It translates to CASSYIRDNEQFF.

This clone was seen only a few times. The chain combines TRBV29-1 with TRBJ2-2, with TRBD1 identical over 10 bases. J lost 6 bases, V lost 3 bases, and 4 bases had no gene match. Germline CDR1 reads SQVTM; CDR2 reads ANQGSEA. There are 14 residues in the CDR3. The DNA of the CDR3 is TGCAGCGTTGACGGGGGACAGGGGCCCGGGGAGCTGTTTTTT. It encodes CSVDGGQGPGELFF.

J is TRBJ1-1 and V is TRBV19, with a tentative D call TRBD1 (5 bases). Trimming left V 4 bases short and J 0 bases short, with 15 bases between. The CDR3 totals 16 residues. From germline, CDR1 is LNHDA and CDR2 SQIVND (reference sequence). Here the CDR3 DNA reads TGTGCCAGTAGTACGACGGGGGTCAGGATGAACACTGAAGCTTTCTTT. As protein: CASSTTGVRMNTEAFF.

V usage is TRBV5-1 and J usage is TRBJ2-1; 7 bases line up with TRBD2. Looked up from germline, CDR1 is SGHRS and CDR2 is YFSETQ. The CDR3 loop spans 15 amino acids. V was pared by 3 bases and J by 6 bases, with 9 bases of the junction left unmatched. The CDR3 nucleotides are TGCGCCAGCAGCTGGAGCGGGGCCATAGTCAATGAGCAGTTCTTC. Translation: CASSWSGAIVNEQFF.

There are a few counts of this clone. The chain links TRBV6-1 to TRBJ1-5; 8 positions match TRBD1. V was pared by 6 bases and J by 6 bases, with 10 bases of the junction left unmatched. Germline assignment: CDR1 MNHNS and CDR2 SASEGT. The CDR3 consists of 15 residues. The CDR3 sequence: CASSNPTGESQPQHF. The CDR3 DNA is TGTGCCAGCAGCAATCCGACAGGGGAGAGTCAGCCCCAGCATTTT.

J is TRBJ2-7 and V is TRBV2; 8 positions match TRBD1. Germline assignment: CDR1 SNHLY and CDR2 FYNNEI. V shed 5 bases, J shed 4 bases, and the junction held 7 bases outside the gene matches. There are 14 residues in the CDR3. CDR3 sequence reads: CASSPRTGRYEQYF. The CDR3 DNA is TGTGCCAGCAGTCCCCGGACAGGGAGGTACGAGCAGTACTTC. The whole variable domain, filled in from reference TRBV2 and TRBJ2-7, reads EPEVTQTPSHQVTQMGQEVILRCVPISNHLYFYWYRQILGQKVEFLVSFYNNEISEKSEIFDDQFSVERPDGSNFTLKIRSTKLEDSAMYFCASSPRTGRYEQYFGPGTRLTVT.

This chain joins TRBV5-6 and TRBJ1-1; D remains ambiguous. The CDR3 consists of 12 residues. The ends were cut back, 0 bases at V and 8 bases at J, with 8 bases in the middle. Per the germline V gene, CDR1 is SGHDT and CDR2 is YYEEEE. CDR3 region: CASSLGSAEAFF. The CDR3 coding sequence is TGTGCCAGCAGCTTGGGGTCGGCCGAAGCTTTCTTT.

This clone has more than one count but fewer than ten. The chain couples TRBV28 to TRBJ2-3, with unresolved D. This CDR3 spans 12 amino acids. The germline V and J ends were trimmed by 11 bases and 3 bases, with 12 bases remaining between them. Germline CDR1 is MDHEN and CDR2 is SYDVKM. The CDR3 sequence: CAYADGTDTQYF. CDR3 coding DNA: TGTGCCTACGCTGACGGGACAGATACGCAGTATTTT.

The CDR3 loop reads CASSPDRGNNSPLHF. The CDR3 DNA is TGTGCCAGCAGCCCGGACAGGGGGAATAATTCACCCCTCCACTTT. The genes are TRBV27 and TRBJ1-6, with 10 bases identical to TRBD1. Germline CDR1 reads MNHEY; CDR2 reads SMNVEV (reference sequence). The CDR3 spans 15 residues. The V and J ends lost 6 bases and 5 bases, in that order; junction bases with no gene match: 4.

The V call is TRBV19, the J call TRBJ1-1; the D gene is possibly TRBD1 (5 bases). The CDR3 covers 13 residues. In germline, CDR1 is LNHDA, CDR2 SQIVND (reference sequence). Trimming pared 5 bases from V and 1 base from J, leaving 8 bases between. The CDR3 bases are TGTGCCAGTAGTGTTGGACAGAACACTGAAGCTTTCTTT. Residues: CASSVGQNTEAFF.

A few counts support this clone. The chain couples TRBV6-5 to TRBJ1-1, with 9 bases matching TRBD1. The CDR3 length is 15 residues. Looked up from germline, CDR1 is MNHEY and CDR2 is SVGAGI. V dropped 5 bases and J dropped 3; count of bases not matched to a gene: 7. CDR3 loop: CASSAYRGPDTEAFF. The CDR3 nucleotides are TGTGCCAGCAGTGCATACAGGGGGCCTGACACTGAAGCTTTCTTT.

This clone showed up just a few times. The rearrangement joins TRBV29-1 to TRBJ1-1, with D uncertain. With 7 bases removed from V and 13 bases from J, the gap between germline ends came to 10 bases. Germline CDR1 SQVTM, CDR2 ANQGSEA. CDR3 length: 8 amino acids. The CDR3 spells CSGGVGFF. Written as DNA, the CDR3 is TGCAGCGGTGGGGTGGGTTTCTTT.

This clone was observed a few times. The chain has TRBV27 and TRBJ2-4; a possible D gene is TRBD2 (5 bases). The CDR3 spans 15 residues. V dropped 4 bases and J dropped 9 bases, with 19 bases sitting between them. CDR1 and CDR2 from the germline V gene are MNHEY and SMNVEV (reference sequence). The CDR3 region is CASSSIERGLGIQYF. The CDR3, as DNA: TGTGCCAGCAGTTCCATAGAGAGAGGGTTGGGCATTCAGTACTTC.

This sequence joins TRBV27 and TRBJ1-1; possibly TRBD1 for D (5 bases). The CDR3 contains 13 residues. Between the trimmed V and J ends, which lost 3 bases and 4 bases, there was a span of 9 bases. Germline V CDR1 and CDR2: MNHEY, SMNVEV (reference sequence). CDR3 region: CASSFGRATEAFF. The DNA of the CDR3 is TGTGCCAGCAGTTTCGGCAGGGCCACTGAAGCTTTCTTT.

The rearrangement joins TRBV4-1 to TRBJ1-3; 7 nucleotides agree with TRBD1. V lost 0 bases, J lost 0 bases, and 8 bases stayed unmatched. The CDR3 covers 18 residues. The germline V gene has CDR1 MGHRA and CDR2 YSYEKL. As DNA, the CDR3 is TGCGCCAGCAGCCAAGATCGGGGACAGCCTAGCTCTGGAAACACCATATATTTT. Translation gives CASSQDRGQPSSGNTIYF.

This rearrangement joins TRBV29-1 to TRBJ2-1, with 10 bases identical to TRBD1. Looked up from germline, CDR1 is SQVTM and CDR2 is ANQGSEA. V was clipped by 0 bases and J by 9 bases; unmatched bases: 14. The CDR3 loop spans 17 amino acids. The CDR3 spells CSVEDLPGTGDYGEQFF. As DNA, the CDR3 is TGCAGCGTTGAAGATCTCCCAGGGACAGGGGATTATGGTGAGCAGTTCTTC.

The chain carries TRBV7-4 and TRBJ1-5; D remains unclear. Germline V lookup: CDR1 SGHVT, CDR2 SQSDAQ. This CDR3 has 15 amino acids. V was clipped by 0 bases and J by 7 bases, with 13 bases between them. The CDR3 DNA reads TGTGCCAGCAGCTTAGCCCGGCCACATAACCAGCCCCAGCATTTT. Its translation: CASSLARPHNQPQHF.

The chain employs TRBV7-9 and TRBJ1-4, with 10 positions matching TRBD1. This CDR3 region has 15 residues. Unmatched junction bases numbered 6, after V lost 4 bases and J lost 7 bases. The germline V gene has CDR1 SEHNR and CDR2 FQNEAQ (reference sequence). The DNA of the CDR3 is TGTGCCAGCAGCTCAGAGGGGACAGGGGTTGAAAAACTGTTTTTT. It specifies CASSSEGTGVEKLFF.

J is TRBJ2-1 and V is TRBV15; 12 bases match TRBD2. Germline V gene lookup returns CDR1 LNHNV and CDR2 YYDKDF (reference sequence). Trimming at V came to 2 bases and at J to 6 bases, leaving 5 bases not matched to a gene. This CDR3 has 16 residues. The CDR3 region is CATSRHLAGGFNEQFF. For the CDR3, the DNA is TGTGCCACCAGCAGACACCTAGCGGGGGGGTTCAATGAGCAGTTCTTC.

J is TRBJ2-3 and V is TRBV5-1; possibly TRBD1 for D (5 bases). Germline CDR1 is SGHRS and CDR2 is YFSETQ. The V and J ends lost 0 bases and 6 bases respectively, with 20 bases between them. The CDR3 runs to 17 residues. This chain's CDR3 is CASSLATGAGAPDTQYF. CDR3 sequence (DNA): TGCGCCAGCAGCTTGGCCACTGGGGCTGGTGCCCCGGATACGCAGTATTTT. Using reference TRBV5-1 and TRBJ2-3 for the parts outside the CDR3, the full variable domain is KAGVTQTPRYLIKTRGQQVTLSCSPISGHRSVSWYQQTPGQGLQFLFEYFSETQRNKGNFPGRFSGRQFSNSRSEMNVSTLELGDSALYLCASSLATGAGAPDTQYFGPGTRLTVL.